These T cell receptor beta chains were read from a single sample in a study of T cell responses to AZD1222 COVID-19 vaccine. The repertoire was sequenced with immunoSEQ multiplex PCR; TCRdb's copy has only in-frame clones and lacks some. The sample holds approximately 110,000 clones, 85% to 90% seen once. Source: peripheral blood, taken on day 0 of AZD1222 vaccination. These receptors all stem from an adult in good health. The CDR3 runs from the conserved cysteine through the conserved F or W. The order of the fields is J gene, clone size, V gene, CDR3 length, D gene, CDR3 DNA, CDR3 protein. The D gene is left open where the match is weak. For some rows the clone size is stated as once, few or many, or as a class when expanded; others skip it.

TRBJ2-7	NA	TRBV7-3	13	NA	TGTGCCAGCAGCGCCATGGCGACAGGCGAGCAGTACTTC	CASSAMATGEQYF
TRBJ1-4	once	TRBV6-5	14	NA	TGTGCCAGTGAAACCCGGGCAACTAATGAAAAACTGTTTTTT	CASETRATNEKLFF
TRBJ2-3	NA	TRBV2	14	NA	TGTGCCAGCAGTGCGGGATGGGCGAGAGATACGCAGTATTTT	CASSAGWARDTQYF
TRBJ2-7	few	TRBV28	15	TRBD2	TGTGCCAGCAGTTTTCTTAACGGGGGGGCCTACGAGCAGTACTTC	CASSFLNGGAYEQYF
TRBJ2-7	NA	TRBV7-9	14	NA	TGTGCCAGCAGAAGACGGGACGGCTCCTACGAGCAGTACTTC	CASRRRDGSYEQYF
TRBJ2-3	once	TRBV9	13	NA	TGTGCCAGCAGCGGGAGTATTGCAGATACGCAGTATTTT	CASSGSIADTQYF
TRBJ2-2	NA	TRBV28	14	TRBD2	TGTGCCATCCCAGCCGGGGGGGGCACCGGGGAGCTGTTTTTT	CAIPAGGGTGELFF
TRBJ2-7	NA	TRBV25-1	14	NA	TGTGCCAGCAGTGATTTGCGGTTCTCCTACGAGCAGTACTTC	CASSDLRFSYEQYF
TRBJ2-2	NA	TRBV5-4	16	TRBD1	TGTGCCAGCAGCCCTTTGGACAGGGTGAACACCGGGGAGCTGTTTTTT	CASSPLDRVNTGELFF
TRBJ1-1	NA	TRBV19	15	NA	TGTGCCAGTAGTTCGGGAGGGAGCGGGAACACTGAAGCTTTCTTT	CASSSGGSGNTEAFF
TRBJ2-2	NA	TRBV29-1	13	NA	TGCAGCGTATCCGTCGGTGGAGCCGGGGAGCTGTTTTTT	CSVSVGGAGELFF
TRBJ1-6	NA	TRBV27	13	NA	TGTGCCAGCAGTCTCCGACATAATTCACCCCTCCACTTT	CASSLRHNSPLHF
TRBJ1-5	NA	TRBV30	16	NA	TGTGCCTGGAGCCCCCCGGGTGGACAGACCAATCAGCCCCAGCATTTT	CAWSPPGGQTNQPQHF
TRBJ1-1	NA	TRBV12-3/TRBV12-4	13	TRBD1	TGTGCCAGCAGTCGACAGGGGAACACTGAAGCTTTCTTT	CASSRQGNTEAFF
TRBJ2-3	NA	TRBV11-2	15	NA	TGTGCCAGCAGCCCTTGGGGGTCGAACACAGATACGCAGTATTTT	CASSPWGSNTDTQYF
TRBJ1-2	NA	TRBV13	20	NA	TGTGCCAGCAGCTTAGAGTCTTGGCAGGCTTCCCAGTTAGCTAACTATGGCTACACCTTC	CASSLESWQASQLANYGYTF
TRBJ2-1	once	TRBV7-2	14	NA	TGTGCCAGCAGCCCTTCTACAGCCTACAATGAGCAGTTCTTC	CASSPSTAYNEQFF
TRBJ2-7	NA	TRBV28	12	NA	TGTGCCAGCAGTTTCACAACTTACGAGCAGTACTTC	CASSFTTYEQYF
TRBJ2-7	NA	TRBV9	14	NA	TGTGCCAGCAGCGTAGTCGGACAGGGAGGGGAGCAGTACTTC	CASSVVGQGGEQYF
TRBJ2-1	NA	TRBV25-1	14	NA	TGTGCCAGCAGTGACCCGGAATCCTACAATGAGCAGTTCTTC	CASSDPESYNEQFF
TRBJ1-1	once	TRBV7-2	13	NA	TGTGCCAGCAGCTTAGGGGGTTACGCTGAAGCTTTCTTT	CASSLGGYAEAFF
TRBJ1-6	few	TRBV5-1	12	NA	TGCGCCAGCAGCTTGGATAGGGTCCCCCTCCACTTT	CASSLDRVPLHF